This note documents a single TCR beta chain sequence. Original processing methods: Amplified reference gene primers provided the basis for estimating nucleated cell counts. The assay was immunoSEQ multiplex PCR, and TCRdb's table has in-frame clones only and misses some. The DNA was the basis for D and trimming; V, J and clone size are from that table. This repertoire shows roughly 68,000 clones, approximately 82% found once; its top ten account for 15% to 20%. The data were obtained in a study of blood T cell repertoires in COVID-19. Across the whole study: PBMCs, B-cell-depleted T cells, or T cells were the source of the cDNA or gDNA that made up the material.

The CDR3 is 15 residues long. Germline V gene data show CDR1 as SNHLY and CDR2 as FYNNEI. The V and J ends lost 2 bases and 7 bases, in that order; junction bases with no gene match: 10. Input material: peripheral blood. This rearrangement joins TRBV2 to TRBJ1-2; 7 bases fit TRBD1. The sequence derives from a woman of 80 years or more with acute or convalescent COVID-19. In nucleotides, the CDR3 is TGTGCCAGCAGTGAAAGCTCGAGGGCAGGGGGTGGCTACACCTTC. Amino acids: CASSESSRAGGGYTF. Filled out from reference TRBV2 and TRBJ1-2, the complete variable domain reads EPEVTQTPSHQVTQMGQEVILRCVPISNHLYFYWYRQILGQKVEFLVSFYNNEISEKSEIFDDQFSVERPDGSNFTLKIRSTKLEDSAMYFCASSESSRAGGGYTFGSGTRLTVV.